This T cell receptor (beta chain) is drawn from a study of blood T cell repertoires in COVID-19. The wider study: Samples taken during acute and convalescent COVID-19 were collected in the United States, Italy and Spain.

Trimming stripped 6 bases from V and 2 bases from J, with 25 bases between. The length of the CDR3 is 18 residues. The germline V gene encodes CDR1 MDHEN and CDR2 SYDVKM. Sequenced by immunoSEQ multiplex PCR; TCRdb stores in-frame clones only, minus some. The sample lists a few hundred thousand clones; around nine tenths were seen once. The rearrangement links TRBV28 to TRBJ1-2, with a weak D call TRBD1 (6 bases). The source is a woman between 65 and 79 years old with COVID-19, enrolled during active disease. The sequencing input was peripheral blood. The CDR3 region is CASRYRTLPSDRNYGYTF. The CDR3 region has the DNA TGTGCCAGCAGGTATCGTACACTTCCCTCGGACAGAAACTATGGCTACACCTTC.